Listed here are 30 T cell receptor beta chains from one sample, sequenced in a study of blood T cell repertoires in COVID-19. Repertoires were generated with immunoSEQ multiplex PCR, while TCRdb's copy carries only in-frame clones and drops some. The table shows some 240,000 clones, with approximately 80% occurring only once. The sequenced sample consisted of peripheral blood. The receptors shown here come from a woman older than 75 with acute or convalescent COVID-19.

The chain uses TRBV15 and TRBJ2-3; D unclear. This CDR3 is 13 amino acids long. V was clipped by 4 bases and J by 6 bases, with 11 bases between them. From germline, CDR1 is LNHNV and CDR2 YYDKDF (reference sequence). The CDR3 region is CATSIDQQDTQYF. In nucleotides, the CDR3 is TGTGCCACCAGCATTGACCAACAGGATACGCAGTATTTT.

The CDR3 spells CASSWGQRADTQYF. CDR3 sequence (DNA): TGTGCCAGCAGTTGGGGGCAACGGGCCGATACGCAGTATTTT. This sequence joins TRBV28 and TRBJ2-3; D may be TRBD1 (6 bases). Trimming took 4 bases from V and 6 from J, leaving 14 bases between them. This CDR3 comprises 14 residues. Germline V gene sequence: CDR1 MDHEN, CDR2 SYDVKM.

The chain employs TRBV9 and TRBJ1-4; D remains ambiguous. The V end lost 5 bases, the J end lost 8 bases, and 10 bases lay between the germline ends. The CDR3 spans 12 residues. Germline CDR1 and CDR2: SGDLS and YYNGEE. The CDR3 bases are TGTGCCAGCAGTCAATACAGAGAAAAACTGTTTTTT. This codes for CASSQYREKLFF. Based on the CDR3 plus reference TRBV9 and TRBJ1-4, the full variable domain is DSGVTQTPKHLITATGQRVTLRCSPRSGDLSVYWYQQSLDQGLQFLIQYYNGEERAKGNILERFSAQQFPDLHSELNLSSLELGDSALYFCASSQYREKLFFGSGTQLSVL.

The chain recombines TRBV15 with TRBJ2-7; TRBD1 is a possible D gene (5 bases). The CDR3 has 14 amino acids. The V end lost 5 bases, the J end lost 2 bases, and 13 bases lay between the germline ends. The germline CDR1 and CDR2 sequences are LNHNV and YYDKDF (reference sequence). As DNA, the CDR3 is TGTGCCACCAGCGCAAGGGGCAGAACCTACGAGCAGTACTTC. Translation gives CATSARGRTYEQYF.

The V and J genes are TRBV28 and TRBJ1-5; 7 bases align to TRBD1. CDR1 MDHEN and CDR2 SYDVKM come from the germline V gene. The CDR3 extends over 15 amino acids. The junction had 5 bases not matched to a gene; V was cut back by 3 bases and J by 3 bases. CDR3 DNA sequence: TGTGCCAGCAGTTTCCGGGGACAGTACAATCAGCCCCAGCATTTT. Residues: CASSFRGQYNQPQHF.

V gene TRBV11-3 combines with J gene TRBJ2-3; TRBD2 matches 8 bases. In germline, CDR1 is SGHNT, CDR2 YENEEA. With 5 bases clipped from V and 8 bases from J, the junction kept 12 bases outside the gene matches. The CDR3 spans 15 residues. The DNA of the CDR3 is TGTGCCAGCAGCCCCGCCTTTAGCGGGGAGAGTACGCAGTATTTT. Translating it yields CASSPAFSGESTQYF.

This chain joins TRBV28 and TRBJ2-7; TRBD2 aligns across 7 bases. The germline V gene encodes CDR1 MDHEN and CDR2 SYDVKM. The CDR3 runs 17 residues. The V and J ends lost 1 base and 0 bases, in that order; junction bases with no gene match: 9. The CDR3 nucleotides are TGTGCCAGCAGTTTATACGACACCGGGGGGAGCTCCTACGAGCAGTACTTC. This gives the protein CASSLYDTGGSSYEQYF.

The V and J genes are TRBV15 and TRBJ2-7; D not certain. CDR3 length: 14 amino acids. Trimming removed 3 bases at V and 1 base at J, with 10 bases between. CDR1 LNHNV and CDR2 YYDKDF come from the germline V gene (reference sequence). CDR3 sequence reads: CATSSDAGSYEQYF. CDR3 in DNA: TGTGCCACCAGCAGTGACGCAGGATCCTACGAGCAGTACTTC. Full variable domain (outside the CDR3, taken from reference TRBV15 and TRBJ2-7): DAMVIQNPRYQVTQFGKPVTLSCSQTLNHNVMYWYQQKSSQAPKLLFHYYDKDFNNEADTPDNFQSRRPNTSFCFLDIRSPGLGDTAMYLCATSSDAGSYEQYFGPGTRLTVT.

In its sample, this clone was seen once. The chain carries TRBV5-1 and TRBJ1-5; TRBD1 matches at 7 bases. Per germline, CDR1 SGHRS and CDR2 YFSETQ. The J segment lost 0 bases and the V segment lost 4 bases, leaving 7 bases of the junction unmatched. The CDR3 has 16 residues. CDR3 in DNA: TGCGCCAGCAGCCAGGGACAGTTCTATAGCAATCAGCCCCAGCATTTT. This sequence encodes CASSQGQFYSNQPQHF.

This clone was counted between two and nine times. J is TRBJ2-1 and V is TRBV4-1; D unclear. From germline, CDR1 is MGHRA and CDR2 YSYEKL. CDR3 size: 11 residues. The V and J ends lost 4 bases and 10 bases respectively, with 8 bases between them. CDR3: CASSRSEEQFF. The CDR3, as DNA: TGCGCCAGCAGCCGTTCCGAGGAGCAGTTCTTC.

This clone occurred once. The chain recombines TRBV2 with TRBJ2-5; 8 positions agree with TRBD2. Losses at the gene ends were 2 bases for V and 5 bases for J; bases not matched to a gene: 25. This CDR3 region has 21 residues. Germline CDR1 and CDR2: SNHLY and FYNNEI. CDR3 nucleotides: TGTGCCAGCAGTGAATATACACCTGGGACTAGGCCTGGCGGGTACAGGGAGACCCAGTACTTC. Translated, it gives CASSEYTPGTRPGGYRETQYF. Full variable domain (remainder filled in from reference TRBV2 and TRBJ2-5): EPEVTQTPSHQVTQMGQEVILRCVPISNHLYFYWYRQILGQKVEFLVSFYNNEISEKSEIFDDQFSVERPDGSNFTLKIRSTKLEDSAMYFCASSEYTPGTRPGGYRETQYFGPGTRLLVL.

The chain links TRBV28 to TRBJ1-2; tentative D call: TRBD1 (6 bases). CDR1 and CDR2 (germline): MDHEN, SYDVKM. The V and J ends lost 5 bases and 8 bases respectively, with 15 bases between them. The CDR3 loop spans 13 amino acids. This chain's CDR3 is CASSPLRGGGYTF. CDR3 in DNA: TGTGCCAGCAGTCCTCTAAGAGGGGGAGGCTACACCTTC.

This sequence joins TRBV14 and TRBJ2-3, with 7 bases fitting TRBD2. The CDR3 consists of 13 residues. J gave up 2 bases and V 9 bases, and 5 bases lay outside the gene matches. Germline V gene lookup returns CDR1 SGHDN and CDR2 FVKESK. The CDR3 here is CASTRDYTDTQYF. The CDR3 DNA sequence: TGTGCCAGTACCCGGGACTACACAGATACGCAGTATTTT.

The genes are TRBV18 and TRBJ1-2; 9 positions agree with TRBD1. Trimming took 1 base from V and 4 from J; bases not matched to a gene: 4. Germline assignment: CDR1 KGHSH and CDR2 LQKENI. This CDR3 is built from 15 residues. The CDR3 region has the DNA TGTGCCAGCTCACCACAGGGGACAGGGCCCTATGGCTACACCTTC. The encoded protein is CASSPQGTGPYGYTF.

This clone was counted once. The genes are TRBV2 and TRBJ2-3; D is uncertain. The germline V gene has CDR1 SNHLY and CDR2 FYNNEI. This CDR3 is built from 11 residues. Trimming removed 7 bases from V and 5 bases from J, with 7 bases in between. CDR3 amino acids: CASIVRDTQYF. CDR3 in DNA: TGTGCCAGCATAGTTCGAGATACGCAGTATTTT.

The rearrangement uses TRBV3-1 (or the pseudogene TRBV3-2) and TRBJ2-1; TRBD2 agrees at 11 bases. The V gene end was trimmed by 6 bases and the J gene end by 12 bases; junction bases not matched to a gene: 4. The CDR3 covers 12 residues. The germline V gene has CDR1 LGHDT and CDR2 YNNKEL (reference sequence). The CDR3 loop is CASRSLAGGQFF. In DNA, the CDR3 is TGTGCCAGCAGGTCGCTAGCGGGGGGGCAGTTCTTC.

This clone has just a few counts. The chain couples TRBV6-6 to TRBJ1-1; tentative D call: TRBD1 (5 bases). V was clipped by 6 bases and J by 1 base, with 15 bases between them. CDR3 length equals 15 residues. CDR1 and CDR2 from the germline V gene are MNHNY and SVGAGI (reference sequence). The CDR3: CASRRGEAANTEAFF. The CDR3 bases are TGTGCCAGCAGGCGGGGGGAGGCGGCGAACACTGAAGCTTTCTTT.

J is TRBJ1-2 and V is TRBV6-1, with a possible D match to TRBD1 (6 bases). V was shortened by 2 bases and J by 8 bases, with 12 bases between the two germline ends. Germline loops: CDR1 MNHNS, CDR2 SASEGT. This CDR3 contains 13 residues. DNA of the CDR3: TGTGCCAGCAGTGAAATGGGGGCGCGAGGCTACACCTTC. It translates to CASSEMGARGYTF.

The chain recombines TRBV29-1 with TRBJ1-1; a weak D match, TRBD1 (6 bases). Germline CDR1 reads SQVTM; CDR2 reads ANQGSEA. Trimming stripped 4 bases from V and 7 bases from J, with 13 bases between. This CDR3 spans 12 amino acids. CDR3 bases: TGCAGCGTTGCCAGGGGAGGGGATGAAGCTTTCTTT. Translation: CSVARGGDEAFF.

CDR3 DNA sequence: TGTGCCAGCAGTTTATCGCAGGGCAATGAGCAGTTCTTC. Translating gives CASSLSQGNEQFF. The genes are TRBV27 and TRBJ2-1; D perhaps matches TRBD1 (5 bases). The germline V gene encodes CDR1 MNHEY and CDR2 SMNVEV (reference sequence). The CDR3 has 13 residues. Trimming left V 0 bases short and J 6 bases short, with 6 bases between.

This clone was counted a few times. The V gene is TRBV3-1 (or the pseudogene TRBV3-2), the J gene TRBJ2-2; TRBD2 agrees at 10 bases. There are 15 residues in the CDR3. CDR1 is LGHDT and CDR2 is YNNKEL in the germline V gene (reference sequence). The junction had 5 bases not matched to a gene; V was cut back by 6 bases and J by 4 bases. The DNA of the CDR3 is TGTGCCAGCAGACCCCGACTAGCGGGCACCGGGGAGCTGTTTTTT. Translation: CASRPRLAGTGELFF.

The J gene is TRBJ2-7, the V gene TRBV27, with 8 bases that match TRBD1. The trim removed 8 bases at V and 5 bases at J, leaving 5 bases unmatched. From germline, CDR1 is MNHEY and CDR2 SMNVEV (reference sequence). The CDR3 spans 12 residues. The CDR3 here is CASRDRYNEQYF. Written as DNA, the CDR3 is TGTGCCAGCCGGGACAGGTATAACGAGCAGTACTTC.

The chain combines TRBV29-1 with TRBJ1-5, with TRBD1 matching over 9 bases. The germline CDR1 and CDR2 sequences are SQVTM and ANQGSEA. The CDR3 loop spans 13 amino acids. Germline trimming cut 5 bases from V and 2 bases from J; bases unmatched to any gene: 1. The CDR3 sequence: CSVRTGGNQPQHF. In nucleotides, the CDR3 is TGCAGCGTTCGGACAGGGGGCAATCAGCCCCAGCATTTT.

This rearrangement joins TRBV15 to TRBJ1-2, with 8 bases fitting TRBD1. Germline trimming cut 1 base from V and 4 bases from J; bases unmatched to any gene: 5. The CDR3 contains 15 residues. Germline V gives CDR1 LNHNV, CDR2 YYDKDF (reference sequence). CDR3 bases: TGTGCCACCAGCAGAGTCAGGGGGCGCGCCTATGGCTACACCTTC. This codes for CATSRVRGRAYGYTF.

J is TRBJ2-2 and V is TRBV5-6; 7 positions match TRBD1. The germline CDR1 and CDR2 sequences are SGHDT and YYEEEE. The CDR3 extends over 15 amino acids. The J segment lost 4 bases and the V segment lost 4 bases, leaving 7 bases of the junction unmatched. The CDR3 DNA follows: TGTGCCAGCAGCCGAGACAGGGTTGGCACCGGGGAGCTGTTTTTT. It is translated as CASSRDRVGTGELFF.

J is TRBJ1-2 and V is TRBV2; no clear D. Between the trimmed V and J ends, which lost 7 bases and 8 bases, there was a span of 17 bases. The CDR3 is 13 residues long. Germline CDR1 is SNHLY and CDR2 is FYNNEI. CDR3 sequence (DNA): TGTGCCAGCACCACCGACACAGCCGGCGGCTACACCTTC. It codes for CASTTDTAGGYTF.

V usage is TRBV18 and J usage is TRBJ2-1, with a weak D call TRBD1 (6 bases). CDR3 size: 17 residues. CDR1 and CDR2 (germline): KGHSH, LQKENI. V lost 6 bases, J lost 4 bases, and 22 bases lay in between. As DNA, the CDR3 is TGTGCCAGCTCCCCGGTGGGGGATAGGGGGATTTACAATGAGCAGTTCTTC. Amino acids: CASSPVGDRGIYNEQFF.

V gene TRBV15 combines with J gene TRBJ1-6; TRBD1 matches 8 bases. Per germline, CDR1 LNHNV and CDR2 YYDKDF (reference sequence). V was pared by 5 bases and J by 6 bases, with 6 bases of the junction left unmatched. CDR3 length equals 15 residues. The CDR3 DNA reads as TGTGCCACCAGCGAATACGACAGGGGTAATTCACCCCTCCACTTT. This gives the protein CATSEYDRGNSPLHF.

The rearrangement joins TRBV6-6 to TRBJ1-3; 7 nucleotides agree with TRBD1. Germline V gene sequence: CDR1 MNHNY, CDR2 SVGAGI (reference sequence). Trimming at V came to 8 bases and at J to 0 bases, leaving 7 bases not matched to a gene. CDR3 size: 15 residues. The CDR3 region is CASGSGQISGNTIYF. The DNA of the CDR3 is TGTGCCAGCGGTTCGGGACAGATCTCTGGAAACACCATATATTTT.

The gene calls are TRBV19 and TRBJ1-3, with 7 bases that match TRBD1. Germline values: CDR1 LNHDA, CDR2 SQIVND (reference sequence). The CDR3 runs to 15 residues. V trimming: 8 bases; J trimming: 4 bases; junction bases outside the gene matches: 11. As DNA, the CDR3 is TGTGCCAGTGACAAGGCGACAGGGCACGGAAACACCATATATTTT. Protein sequence: CASDKATGHGNTIYF.